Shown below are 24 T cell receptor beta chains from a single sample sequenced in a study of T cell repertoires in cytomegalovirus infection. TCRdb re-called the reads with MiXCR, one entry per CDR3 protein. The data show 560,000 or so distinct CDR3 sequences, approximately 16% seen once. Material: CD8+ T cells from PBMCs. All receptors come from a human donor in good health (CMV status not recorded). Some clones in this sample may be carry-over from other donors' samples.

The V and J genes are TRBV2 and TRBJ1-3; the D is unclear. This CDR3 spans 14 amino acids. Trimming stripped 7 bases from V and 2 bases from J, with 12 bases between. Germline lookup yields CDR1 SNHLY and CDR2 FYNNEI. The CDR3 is CASIVRSPGNTIYF. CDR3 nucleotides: TGTGCCAGCATAGTCCGGAGCCCTGGAAACACCATATATTTT. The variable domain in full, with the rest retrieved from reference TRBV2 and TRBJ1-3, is EPEVTQTPSHQVTQMGQEVILRCVPISNHLYFYWYRQILGQKVEFLVSFYNNEISEKSEIFDDQFSVERPDGSNFTLKIRSTKLEDSAMYFCASIVRSPGNTIYFGEGSWLTVV.

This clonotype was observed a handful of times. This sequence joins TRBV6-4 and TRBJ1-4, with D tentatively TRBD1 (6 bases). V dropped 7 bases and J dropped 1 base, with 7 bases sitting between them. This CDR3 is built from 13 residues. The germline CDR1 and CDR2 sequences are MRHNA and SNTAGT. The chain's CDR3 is CASKGGTNEKLFF. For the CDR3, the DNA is TGTGCCAGCAAAGGGGGAACTAATGAAAAACTGTTTTTT.

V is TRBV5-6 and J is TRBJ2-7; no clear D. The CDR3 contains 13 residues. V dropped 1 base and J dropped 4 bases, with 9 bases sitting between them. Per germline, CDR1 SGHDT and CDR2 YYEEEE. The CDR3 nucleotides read TGTGCCAGCAGCTTGCAAGCTCGGTACGAGCAGTACTTC. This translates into CASSLQARYEQYF.

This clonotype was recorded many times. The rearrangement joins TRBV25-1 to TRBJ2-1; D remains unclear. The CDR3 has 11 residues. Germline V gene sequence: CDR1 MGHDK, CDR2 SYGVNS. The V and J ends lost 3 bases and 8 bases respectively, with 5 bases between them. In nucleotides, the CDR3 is TGTGCCAGCAGTGATTTTTATGAGCAGTTCTTC. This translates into CASSDFYEQFF.

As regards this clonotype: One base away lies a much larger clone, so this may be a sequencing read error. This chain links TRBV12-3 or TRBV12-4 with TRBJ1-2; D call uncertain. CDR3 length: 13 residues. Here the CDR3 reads CTSSLSVAYGYTF. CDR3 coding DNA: TGTACCAGCAGTTTAAGCGTAGCCTATGGCTACACCTTC.

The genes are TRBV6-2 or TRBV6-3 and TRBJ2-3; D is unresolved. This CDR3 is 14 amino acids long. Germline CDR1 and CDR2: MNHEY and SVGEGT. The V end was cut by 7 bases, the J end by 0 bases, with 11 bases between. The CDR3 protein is CASTPSGSTDTQYF. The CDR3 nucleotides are TGTGCCAGCACCCCCAGTGGTAGCACAGATACGCAGTATTTT.

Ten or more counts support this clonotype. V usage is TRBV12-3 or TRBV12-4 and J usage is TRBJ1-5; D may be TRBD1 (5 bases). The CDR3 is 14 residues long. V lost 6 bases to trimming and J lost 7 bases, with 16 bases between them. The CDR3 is CASRVTGRGQPQHF. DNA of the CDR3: TGTGCCAGCAGGGTTACGGGGAGGGGACAGCCCCAGCATTTT.

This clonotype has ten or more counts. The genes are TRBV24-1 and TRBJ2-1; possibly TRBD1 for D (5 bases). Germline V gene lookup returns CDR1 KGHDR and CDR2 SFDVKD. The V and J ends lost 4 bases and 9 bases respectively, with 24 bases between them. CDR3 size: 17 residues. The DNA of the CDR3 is TGTGCCACCAGTGACCCAGACTCTGATGGGGCTCGTACTGAGCAGTTCTTC. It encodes CATSDPDSDGARTEQFF.

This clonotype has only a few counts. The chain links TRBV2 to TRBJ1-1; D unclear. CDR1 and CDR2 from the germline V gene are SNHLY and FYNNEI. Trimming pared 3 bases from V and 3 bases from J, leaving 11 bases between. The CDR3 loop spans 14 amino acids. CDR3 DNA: TGTGCCAGCAGTGACTGGAGGTATGACACTGAAGCTTTCTTT. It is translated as CASSDWRYDTEAFF.

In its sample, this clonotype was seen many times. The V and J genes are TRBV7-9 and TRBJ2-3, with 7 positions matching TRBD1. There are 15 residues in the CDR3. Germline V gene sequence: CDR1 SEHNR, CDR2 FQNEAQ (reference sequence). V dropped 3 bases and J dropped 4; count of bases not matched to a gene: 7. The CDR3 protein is CASSFRGGLADTQYF. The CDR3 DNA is TGTGCCAGCAGCTTCAGAGGGGGCCTCGCAGATACGCAGTATTTT. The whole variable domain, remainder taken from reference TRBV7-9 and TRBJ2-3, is DTGVSQNPRHKITKRGQNVTFRCDPISEHNRLYWYRQTLGQGPEFLTYFQNEAQLEKSRLLSDRFSAERPKGSFSTLEIQRTEQGDSAMYLCASSFRGGLADTQYFGPGTRLTVL.

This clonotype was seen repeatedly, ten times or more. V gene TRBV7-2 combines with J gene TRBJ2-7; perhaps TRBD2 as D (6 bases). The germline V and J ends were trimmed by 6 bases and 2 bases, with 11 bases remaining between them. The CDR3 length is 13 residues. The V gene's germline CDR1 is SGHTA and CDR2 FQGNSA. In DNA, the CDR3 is TGTGCCAGCAGAGGCGGGAATACCTACGAGCAGTACTTC. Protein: CASRGGNTYEQYF.

CDR3 in amino acids: CASSSVGAVGTLEAFF. CDR3 nucleotides: TGTGCCAGCAGTTCTGTGGGGGCAGTGGGAACCTTAGAAGCTTTCTTT. V is TRBV2 and J is TRBJ1-1, with a possible D match to TRBD1 (6 bases). The CDR3 totals 16 residues. The germline CDR1 and CDR2 sequences are SNHLY and FYNNEI. The ends were cut back, 5 bases at V and 8 bases at J, with 24 bases in the middle.

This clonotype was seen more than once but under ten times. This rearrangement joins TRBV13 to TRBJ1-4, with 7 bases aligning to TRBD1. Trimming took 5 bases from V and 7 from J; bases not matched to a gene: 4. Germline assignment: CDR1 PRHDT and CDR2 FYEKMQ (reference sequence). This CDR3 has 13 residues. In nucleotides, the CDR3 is TGTGCCAGCAGCGACAGGGCTCGTGAAAAACTGTTTTTT. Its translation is CASSDRAREKLFF.

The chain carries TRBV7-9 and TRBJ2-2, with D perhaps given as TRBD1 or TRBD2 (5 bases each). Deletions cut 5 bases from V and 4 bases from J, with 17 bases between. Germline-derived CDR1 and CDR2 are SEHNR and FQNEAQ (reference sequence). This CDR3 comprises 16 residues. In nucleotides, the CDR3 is TGTGCCAGCAGCCTGGGGGTGGCTAGTCCCACCGGGGAGCTGTTTTTT. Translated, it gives CASSLGVASPTGELFF.

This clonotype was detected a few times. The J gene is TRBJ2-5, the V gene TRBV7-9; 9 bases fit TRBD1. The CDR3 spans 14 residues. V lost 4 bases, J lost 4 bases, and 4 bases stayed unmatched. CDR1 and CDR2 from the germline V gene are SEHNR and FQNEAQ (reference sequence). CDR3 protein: CASSSGQGLETQYF. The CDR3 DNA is TGTGCCAGCAGCTCTGGACAGGGGCTAGAGACCCAGTACTTC.

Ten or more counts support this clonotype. This chain's CDR3 is CASSLSPAGYTF. The CDR3 DNA reads TGTGCCAGCAGCTTAAGCCCTGCCGGCTACACCTTC. The chain uses TRBV7-9 and TRBJ1-2; D call uncertain. The germline V gene encodes CDR1 SEHNR and CDR2 FQNEAQ (reference sequence). This CDR3 has 12 amino acids. The V end was cut by 2 bases, the J end by 8 bases, with 9 bases between.

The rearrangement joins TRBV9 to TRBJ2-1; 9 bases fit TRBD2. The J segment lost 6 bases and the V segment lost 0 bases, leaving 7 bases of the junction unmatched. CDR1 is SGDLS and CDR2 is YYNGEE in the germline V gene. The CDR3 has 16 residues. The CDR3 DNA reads TGTGCCAGCAGCGTAGAGGAGGCGGGAGGGGGCAATGAGCAGTTCTTC. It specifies CASSVEEAGGGNEQFF.

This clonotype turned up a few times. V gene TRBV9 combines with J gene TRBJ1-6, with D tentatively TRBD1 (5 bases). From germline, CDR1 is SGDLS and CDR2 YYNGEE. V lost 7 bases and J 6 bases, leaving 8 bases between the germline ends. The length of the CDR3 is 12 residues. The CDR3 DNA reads TGTGCCAGCGGGGGTTTTAATTCACCCCTCCACTTT. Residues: CASGGFNSPLHF.

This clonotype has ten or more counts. The chain's CDR3 is CASLADWNEQFF. DNA for the CDR3: TGTGCCTCTTTAGCGGATTGGAATGAGCAGTTCTTC. V gene TRBV7-9 combines with J gene TRBJ2-1; a possible D gene is TRBD2 (6 bases). CDR3 size: 12 residues. Germline CDR1 is SEHNR and CDR2 is FQNEAQ (reference sequence). The V end was cut by 11 bases, the J end by 7 bases, with 15 bases between.

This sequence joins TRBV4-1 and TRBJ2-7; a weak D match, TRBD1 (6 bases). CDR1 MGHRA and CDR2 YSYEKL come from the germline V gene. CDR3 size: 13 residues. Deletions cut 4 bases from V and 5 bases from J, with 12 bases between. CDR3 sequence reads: CASSPRDTHEQYF. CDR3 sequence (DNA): TGCGCCAGCAGCCCCCGGGACACTCACGAGCAGTACTTC.

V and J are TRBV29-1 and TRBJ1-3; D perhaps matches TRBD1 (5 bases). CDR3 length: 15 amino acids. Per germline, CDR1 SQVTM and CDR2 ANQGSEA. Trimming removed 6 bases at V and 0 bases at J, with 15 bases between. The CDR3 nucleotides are TGCAGCGTCGATACACAGGCGCGCTCTGGAAACACCATATATTTT. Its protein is CSVDTQARSGNTIYF.

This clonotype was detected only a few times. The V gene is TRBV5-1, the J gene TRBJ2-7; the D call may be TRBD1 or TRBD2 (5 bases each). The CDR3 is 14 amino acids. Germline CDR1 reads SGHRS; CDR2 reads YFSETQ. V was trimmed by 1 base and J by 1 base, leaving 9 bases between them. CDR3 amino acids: CASSLTWGSYEQYF. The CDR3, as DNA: TGCGCCAGCAGCTTGACGTGGGGGTCCTACGAGCAGTACTTC.

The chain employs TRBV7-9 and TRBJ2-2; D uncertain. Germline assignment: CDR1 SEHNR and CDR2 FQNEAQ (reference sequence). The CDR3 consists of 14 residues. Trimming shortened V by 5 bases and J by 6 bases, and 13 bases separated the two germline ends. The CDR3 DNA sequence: TGTGCCAGCAGCCCAGAAATTCTGCCCGGGGAGCTGTTTTTT. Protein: CASSPEILPGELFF.

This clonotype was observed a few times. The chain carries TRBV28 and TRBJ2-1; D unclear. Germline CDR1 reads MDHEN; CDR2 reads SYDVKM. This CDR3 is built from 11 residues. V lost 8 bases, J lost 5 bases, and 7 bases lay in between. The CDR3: CASEVNNEQFF. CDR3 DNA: TGTGCCAGCGAGGTGAACAATGAGCAGTTCTTC.